The rows below give T cell receptor beta chains drawn from one sample of a study of cytomegalovirus exposure and HLA in healthy donors. Using immunoSEQ multiplex PCR, the repertoire was profiled, and TCRdb retains in-frame clones only, with some absent. Of about 93,000 clones in the sample, roughly 67% were seen once. Material: PBMCs. These receptors all stem from a boy aged 5-17 years in good health and CMV-seropositive. Each CDR3 is given with its conserved first and last residue. The D gene is left open where the match is weak. Size is omitted from some rows. Given values are once, few, many or a class for expanded clones.

V gene,clone size,J gene,D gene,CDR3 protein,CDR3 DNA
TRBV7-6,.,TRBJ2-2,.,CASTSYVGTPTRSTGELFF,TGTGCCAGCACCTCTTACGTGGGGACACCCACTCGATCCACCGGGGAGCTGTTTTTT
TRBV5-1,.,TRBJ2-1,TRBD1,CASSLSGTGFDEQFF,TGCGCCAGCAGCTTATCCGGGACAGGGTTCGATGAGCAGTTCTTC
TRBV11-2,.,TRBJ2-7,.,CASSLDRTTGEQYF,TGTGCCAGCAGCTTAGATCGGACAACGGGCGAGCAGTACTTC
TRBV7-2,.,TRBJ1-3,TRBD1,CASSFGQGGGNTIYF,TGTGCCAGCAGCTTCGGACAGGGAGGTGGAAACACCATATATTTT
TRBV19,few,TRBJ1-5,.,CASSMTRGQPQHF,TGTGCCAGTAGTATGACCCGGGGTCAGCCCCAGCATTTT
TRBV18,few,TRBJ2-5,TRBD2,CASSPGIAGGYQETQYF,TGTGCCAGCTCACCAGGAATAGCGGGAGGGTACCAAGAGACCCAGTACTTC
TRBV4-2,.,TRBJ1-1,.,CASSRPSGEEAFF,TGTGCCAGCAGCCGACCAAGTGGAGAAGAAGCTTTCTTT
TRBV6-5,.,TRBJ2-5,.,CASSRGAETQYF,TGTGCCAGCAGCAGGGGCGCCGAGACCCAGTACTTC
TRBV19,.,TRBJ2-7,TRBD1,CASKPGQASYEQYF,TGTGCCAGTAAACCGGGACAGGCCTCCTACGAGCAGTACTTC
TRBV6-5,.,TRBJ1-1,.,CASSYTENTEAFF,TGTGCCAGCAGTTACACAGAGAACACTGAAGCTTTCTTT
TRBV2,.,TRBJ1-1,.,CASSETDPAHTEAFF,TGTGCCAGCAGTGAAACAGATCCAGCCCACACTGAAGCTTTCTTT
TRBV6-5,.,TRBJ1-6,.,CASSASYSPLHF,TGTGCCAGCAGTGCCAGTTATTCACCCCTCCACTTT
TRBV30,.,TRBJ2-1,.,CAWQGRTDNEQFF,TGTGCCTGGCAAGGTAGGACTGACAATGAGCAGTTCTTC
TRBV5-6,.,TRBJ2-3,TRBD1,CASGGTGSTDTQYF,TGTGCCAGCGGCGGGACAGGGAGCACAGATACGCAGTATTTT
TRBV14,.,TRBJ1-1,.,CASSQDFGGWAEAFF,TGTGCCAGCAGCCAAGATTTCGGGGGGTGGGCTGAAGCTTTCTTT
TRBV25-1,few,TRBJ2-3,TRBD2,CASSASGGSDTQYF,TGTGCCAGCAGCGCTTCGGGGGGTTCAGATACGCAGTATTTT
TRBV9,.,TRBJ1-1,.,CASSVGVHTEAFF,TGTGCCAGCAGCGTCGGGGTTCACACTGAAGCTTTCTTT
TRBV5-4,.,TRBJ2-2,.,CASSFYVRRETGELFF,TGTGCCAGCAGCTTTTACGTCCGGAGGGAAACCGGGGAGCTGTTTTTT
TRBV5-1,.,TRBJ1-6,TRBD1,CASSPDRGNSPLHF,TGCGCCAGCAGCCCGGACAGGGGTAATTCACCCCTCCACTTT
TRBV15,.,TRBJ2-6,.,CATSRDKGLGGANVLTF,TGTGCCACCAGCAGAGATAAGGGGTTAGGAGGGGCCAACGTCCTGACTTTC
TRBV15,.,TRBJ2-7,TRBD1,CATSRDRGPYEQYF,TGTGCCACCAGCAGGGACAGGGGTCCCTACGAGCAGTACTTC
TRBV27,few,TRBJ1-2,.,CASSLTGLYGYTF,TGTGCCAGCAGTTTAACCGGGTTGTATGGCTACACCTTC
TRBV9,.,TRBJ2-7,.,CASSVGQGLTYEQYF,TGTGCCAGCAGCGTAGGGCAGGGGCTGACCTACGAGCAGTACTTC
TRBV5-1,.,TRBJ2-1,.,CASSPGVGGYNEQFF,TGCGCCAGCAGCCCAGGGGTTGGTGGTTACAATGAGCAGTTCTTC
TRBV27,.,TRBJ1-3,TRBD1,CASSLQGDRAGNTIYF,TGTGCCAGCAGTTTACAGGGCGACAGGGCTGGAAACACCATATATTTT
TRBV5-1,.,TRBJ2-5,.,CASSSLAFETQYF,TGCGCCAGCAGCTCCCTAGCGTTCGAGACCCAGTACTTC
TRBV10-3,.,TRBJ2-2,.,CAISGGPGETGELFF,TGTGCCATCAGTGGGGGGCCCGGCGAGACCGGGGAGCTGTTTTTT
TRBV19,.,TRBJ2-2,.,CASSTRKGGADTGELFF,TGTGCCAGTAGTACTCGAAAGGGCGGGGCCGACACCGGGGAGCTGTTTTTT
TRBV11-2,.,TRBJ1-4,TRBD1,CASSLRTGLATNEKLFF,TGTGCCAGCAGCTTAAGGACAGGCCTAGCAACTAATGAAAAACTGTTTTTT
TRBV18,few,TRBJ1-5,.,CASSPNRASSNQPQHF,TGTGCCAGCTCCCCCAACAGGGCATCTAGCAATCAGCCCCAGCATTTT
TRBV9,.,TRBJ2-1,.,CASSARDSYNEQFF,TGTGCCAGCAGCGCCCGGGACTCCTACAATGAGCAGTTCTTC
TRBV5-5,.,TRBJ2-7,TRBD1,CASSAWVQGAQEQYF,TGTGCCAGCAGCGCCTGGGTGCAGGGGGCACAAGAGCAGTACTTC
TRBV10-2,.,TRBJ1-2,TRBD1,CASSGTARNYGYTF,TGCGCCAGCAGCGGGACAGCCCGTAACTATGGCTACACCTTC
TRBV5-1,.,TRBJ1-6,.,CASSLEAVSSYNSPLHF,TGCGCCAGCAGCTTGGAAGCGGTGAGCTCCTATAATTCACCCCTCCACTTT
TRBV5-1,.,TRBJ2-7,TRBD2,CASSLVPRLAGLYGEQYF,TGCGCCAGCAGCTTGGTTCCCCGCTTAGCGGGACTCTATGGCGAGCAGTACTTC
TRBV14,.,TRBJ2-7,.,CASSQGQASSYEQYF,TGTGCCAGCAGCCAAGGACAGGCGAGCTCCTACGAGCAGTACTTC
TRBV27,.,TRBJ2-7,TRBD1,CASSRSPGQGTGEQYF,TGTGCCAGCAGCCGATCACCGGGACAGGGGACGGGGGAGCAGTACTTC
TRBV9,.,TRBJ2-1,.,CASSVGQGLINEQFF,TGTGCCAGCAGCGTAGGTCAGGGTTTAATCAATGAGCAGTTCTTC
TRBV5-6,few,TRBJ1-3,TRBD1,CASSLDRGHGNTIYF,TGTGCCAGCAGCTTGGACAGGGGGCATGGAAACACCATATATTTT
TRBV15,few,TRBJ1-1,.,CATSGALRGTEAFF,TGTGCCACCAGCGGCGCACTACGGGGCACTGAAGCTTTCTTT
TRBV4-2,.,TRBJ2-7,TRBD1,CASSQGQGVSYEQYF,TGTGCCAGCAGCCAGGGACAGGGGGTATCCTACGAGCAGTACTTC
TRBV7-6,.,TRBJ2-2,TRBD1,CASSPHPGTGDTGELFF,TGTGCCAGCAGCCCACACCCCGGGACAGGGGACACCGGGGAGCTGTTTTTT
TRBV19,.,TRBJ2-2,.,CASSILPGVNTGELFF,TGTGCCAGTAGTATCTTGCCAGGGGTGAACACCGGGGAGCTGTTTTTT
TRBV6-6,.,TRBJ2-7,TRBD1,CASSYGTGVEEQYF,TGTGCCAGCAGTTACGGGACAGGGGTTGAAGAGCAGTACTTC
TRBV7-8,.,TRBJ1-3,TRBD1,CASSVDRVTGNTIYF,TGTGCCAGCAGCGTAGACAGGGTGACTGGAAACACCATATATTTT
TRBV12-5,.,TRBJ1-1,.,CASGLGGNGEAFF,TGTGCTAGTGGTTTGGGAGGGAACGGTGAAGCTTTCTTT
TRBV6-5,.,TRBJ1-4,TRBD1,CASSTGQRNEKLFF,TGTGCCAGCAGTACGGGACAGAGGAATGAAAAACTGTTTTTT